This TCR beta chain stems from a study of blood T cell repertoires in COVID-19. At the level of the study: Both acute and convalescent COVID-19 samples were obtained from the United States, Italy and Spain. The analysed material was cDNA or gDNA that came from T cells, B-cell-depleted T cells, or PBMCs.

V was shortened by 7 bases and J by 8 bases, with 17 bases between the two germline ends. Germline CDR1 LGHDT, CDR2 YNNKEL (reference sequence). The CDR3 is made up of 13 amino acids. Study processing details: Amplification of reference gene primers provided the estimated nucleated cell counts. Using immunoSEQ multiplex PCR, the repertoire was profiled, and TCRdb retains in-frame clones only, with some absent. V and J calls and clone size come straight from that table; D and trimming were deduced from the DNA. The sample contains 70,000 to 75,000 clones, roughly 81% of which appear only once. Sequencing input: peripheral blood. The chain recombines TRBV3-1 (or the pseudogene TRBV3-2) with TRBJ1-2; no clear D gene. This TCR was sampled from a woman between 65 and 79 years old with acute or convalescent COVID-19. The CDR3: CASNPGGPGGYTF. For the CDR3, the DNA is TGTGCCAGCAATCCGGGCGGGCCGGGAGGCTACACCTTC.